Listed here are 18 T cell receptor beta chains from one sample, sequenced in a study of PD-1 blockade in classical Hodgkin lymphoma. The time point: cycle 4 day 1 (C4D1), after less than seven weeks of nivolumab. Every patient was affected by relapse after autologous stem cell transplantation, while exposure to brentuximab vedotin was not uniform. Repertoires were generated with immunoSEQ multiplex PCR, while TCRdb's copy carries only in-frame clones and drops some. The table includes 90,000 to 110,000 clones, about nine tenths detected once. Sequences were derived from peripheral blood mononuclear cells (PBMCs), sampled before the fourth cycle of nivolumab. These receptors all come from a human donor with classical Hodgkin lymphoma.

The chain joins TRBV4-1 to TRBJ2-2; TRBD2 matches 9 bases. Germline CDR1 and CDR2: MGHRA and YSYEKL. CDR3 length: 17 amino acids. V was clipped by 1 base and J by 4 bases; unmatched bases: 7. The CDR3 DNA follows: TGCGCCAGCAGCCAAGTCGGCGGGAGGGCCGGCACCGGGGAGCTGTTTTTT. Translation gives CASSQVGGRAGTGELFF.

This sequence joins TRBV18 and TRBJ1-5; possible D gene TRBD1, 5 bases. The germline gives CDR1 KGHSH, CDR2 LQKENI. V lost 4 bases and J lost 5, with 9 bases in between. The CDR3 has 13 amino acids. The CDR3 protein is CASSRQPDQPQHF. The CDR3 DNA sequence: TGTGCCAGCTCACGACAGCCGGATCAGCCCCAGCATTTT.

The rearrangement joins TRBV7-2 to TRBJ1-5, with 7 nucleotides matching TRBD1. Trimming removed 1 base from V and 7 bases from J; junction bases left unmatched: 7. The CDR3 length is 15 residues. In germline, CDR1 is SGHTA, CDR2 FQGNSA. The chain's CDR3 is CASSLGSGGRQPQHF. In nucleotides, the CDR3 is TGTGCCAGCAGCTTAGGGTCAGGGGGGAGGCAGCCCCAGCATTTT.

This chain joins TRBV11-3 and TRBJ2-2, with D unresolved. This CDR3 is built from 18 residues. CDR1 and CDR2 (germline): SGHNT, YENEEA. V was shortened by 1 base and J by 2 bases, with 17 bases between the two germline ends. CDR3 sequence (DNA): TGTGCCAGCAGCTTAGGGGCCTACCTGGCCGACAACACCGGGGAGCTGTTTTTT. Translated: CASSLGAYLADNTGELFF.

The chain carries TRBV29-1 and TRBJ1-5; possibly TRBD1 for D (6 bases). Germline V lookup: CDR1 SQVTM, CDR2 ANQGSEA. Trimming left V 6 bases short and J 0 bases short, with 9 bases between. The CDR3 covers 13 residues. CDR3 sequence: CSVQGYSNQPQHF. The CDR3 region has the DNA TGCAGCGTACAGGGATATAGCAATCAGCCCCAGCATTTT.

The chain combines TRBV4-3 with TRBJ2-5; D unclear. Trimming removed 2 bases at V and 2 bases at J, with 6 bases between. Germline loops: CDR1 LGHNA, CDR2 YSLEER. The CDR3 sequence is 13 residues long. The CDR3 coding sequence is TGCGCCAGCAGCCAATCGGCGCAAGAGACCCAGTACTTC. It codes for CASSQSAQETQYF.

This clone is a singleton in its sample. The chain combines TRBV2 with TRBJ1-2, with D perhaps TRBD1 (6 bases). The V end lost 10 bases, the J end lost 7 bases, and 31 bases lay between the germline ends. Germline assignment: CDR1 SNHLY and CDR2 FYNNEI. This CDR3 spans 17 amino acids. DNA for the CDR3: TGTGCCACTCTGTCCTACAACCCCCGAAGTTTGGGGGCTGGCTACACCTTC. This translates into CATLSYNPRSLGAGYTF. Using reference TRBV2 and TRBJ1-2 for the parts outside the CDR3, the full variable domain is EPEVTQTPSHQVTQMGQEVILRCVPISNHLYFYWYRQILGQKVEFLVSFYNNEISEKSEIFDDQFSVERPDGSNFTLKIRSTKLEDSAMYFCATLSYNPRSLGAGYTFGSGTRLTVV.

V usage is TRBV28 and J usage is TRBJ2-3; 8 bases align to TRBD1. The CDR3 is 14 amino acids. CDR1 is MDHEN and CDR2 is SYDVKM in the germline V gene. With V trimmed by 6 bases and J by 6 bases, 8 bases remained unmatched. CDR3 nucleotides: TGTGCCAGCAGCTCCCAGGGGGCGGCGGATACGCAGTATTTT. This codes for CASSSQGAADTQYF.

The chain joins TRBV30 to TRBJ2-7; TRBD1 is a possible D gene (5 bases). The CDR3 has 11 residues. V dropped 5 bases and J dropped 3 bases, with 8 bases sitting between them. Germline V gene lookup returns CDR1 GTSNPN and CDR2 SVGIG (reference sequence). CDR3 coding DNA: TGTGCCTGGTCTCAGGGCTACGAGCAGTACTTC. Amino acids: CAWSQGYEQYF.

V is TRBV5-4 and J is TRBJ1-6; D gene unclear. CDR1 is SGHNT, CDR2 YYREEE, per germline (reference sequence). This CDR3 is 16 amino acids long. The V and J ends lost 3 bases and 7 bases respectively, with 17 bases between them. The CDR3 loop is CASSSKAEGQNSPLHF. In DNA, the CDR3 is TGTGCCAGCAGCTCAAAGGCTGAAGGGCAGAATTCACCCCTCCACTTT.

The chain is built from TRBV4-2 and TRBJ1-4; 7 nucleotides agree with TRBD1. The germline gives CDR1 LGHNA, CDR2 YNFKEQ. The CDR3 sequence is 18 residues long. Trimming removed 4 bases from V and 8 bases from J; junction bases left unmatched: 19. The DNA for the CDR3 is TGTGCCAGCAGCCTAACAGGGGCCGCGCCGATGGAGTACGAAAAACTGTTTTTT. Amino acids: CASSLTGAAPMEYEKLFF.

The chain is built from TRBV6-6 and TRBJ1-2; the match to TRBD1 covers 7 bases. Per the germline V gene, CDR1 is MNHNY and CDR2 is SVGAGI (reference sequence). The CDR3 length is 15 residues. V dropped 6 bases and J dropped 6; count of bases not matched to a gene: 13. CDR3 amino acids: CASRQDREWIHGYTF. The CDR3 region has the DNA TGTGCCAGCAGACAAGACAGGGAATGGATTCATGGCTACACCTTC.

The V call is TRBV6-1, the J call TRBJ2-7, with 9 bases fitting TRBD1. CDR1 is MNHNS, CDR2 SASEGT, per germline. The length of the CDR3 is 15 residues. V lost 8 bases to trimming and J lost 1 base; unmatched junction nucleotides: 9. The CDR3 loop reads CASPKSGTGSYEQYF. The CDR3 region has the DNA TGTGCCAGCCCTAAATCCGGGACAGGGTCCTACGAGCAGTACTTC.

The rearrangement links TRBV6-1 to TRBJ1-5, with D unclear. The CDR3 is made up of 13 amino acids. Germline-derived CDR1 and CDR2 are MNHNS and SASEGT. The V and J ends lost 6 bases and 1 base respectively, with 7 bases between them. CDR3 loop: CASRGWSNQPQHF. CDR3 nucleotides: TGTGCCAGCAGAGGCTGGAGCAATCAGCCCCAGCATTTT.

The rearrangement joins TRBV7-2 to TRBJ2-3, with a tentative D call TRBD2 (5 bases). The V end lost 5 bases, the J end lost 0 bases, and 6 bases lay between the germline ends. The CDR3 has 13 residues. Germline V lookup: CDR1 SGHTA, CDR2 FQGNSA. In DNA, the CDR3 is TGTGCCAGCAGCACGGGGAGCACAGATACGCAGTATTTT. It encodes CASSTGSTDTQYF.

The V and J genes are TRBV11-2 and TRBJ2-7; 10 bases line up with TRBD2. Germline trimming cut 4 bases from V and 5 bases from J; bases unmatched to any gene: 8. The CDR3 has 15 amino acids. From germline, CDR1 is SGHAT and CDR2 FQNNGV. The DNA of the CDR3 is TGTGCCAGCAGCTCAGAGTTAGCGGGAGGCAACGAGCAGTACTTC. Encoded protein: CASSSELAGGNEQYF.

The sample holds a few counts of this clone. The chain has TRBV28 and TRBJ1-4, with 10 positions matching TRBD1. The V gene end was trimmed by 3 bases and the J gene end by 7 bases; junction bases not matched to a gene: 2. The CDR3 length is 14 residues. Germline-derived CDR1 and CDR2 are MDHEN and SYDVKM. The CDR3: CASSFGTGVEKLFF. The CDR3 DNA reads TGTGCCAGCAGTTTCGGGACAGGGGTTGAAAAACTGTTTTTT.

The CDR3: CASKASGRAGANVLTF. Here the CDR3 DNA reads TGTGCCAGCAAGGCTAGCGGGAGAGCTGGGGCCAACGTCCTGACTTTC. The J gene is TRBJ2-6, the V gene TRBV2; 10 bases fit TRBD2. CDR3 length: 16 amino acids. V shed 7 bases, J shed 2 bases, and the junction held 5 bases outside the gene matches. Per the germline V gene, CDR1 is SNHLY and CDR2 is FYNNEI.